This is a list of T cell receptor beta chains from one sample in a study of cytomegalovirus exposure and HLA in healthy donors. Profiled with immunoSEQ multiplex PCR; TCRdb holds only in-frame clones, not every one. Altogether 150,000 to 200,000 clones are present, 87% being singletons, with the ten largest covering approximately 1.5%. Sequencing input: PBMCs. These receptors were collected from a woman in her 30s in good health and CMV-seronegative. Both conserved end residues are part of each CDR3. Fields, in order: clone size, J gene, D gene, V gene, CDR3 DNA, CDR3 protein. The D gene is left open where the match is weak. Clone size is stated in some rows and not others, as once, few, many or a class when expanded.

clone size: NA; J gene: TRBJ2-1; D gene: TRBD2; V gene: TRBV15; CDR3 DNA: TGTGCCACCAGCGGCCCTAGCGGGGGGCCCAACAATGAGCAGTTCTTC; CDR3 protein: CATSGPSGGPNNEQFF
clone size: NA; J gene: TRBJ2-1; D gene: TRBD2; V gene: TRBV5-4; CDR3 DNA: TGTGCCAGCAGCTCTGGACTAGAAGCCTACAATGAGCAGTTCTTC; CDR3 protein: CASSSGLEAYNEQFF
clone size: NA; J gene: TRBJ1-6; D gene: NA; V gene: TRBV13; CDR3 DNA: TGTGCCAGCAGTCCCGGCTCCTATAATTCACCCCTCCACTTT; CDR3 protein: CASSPGSYNSPLHF
clone size: NA; J gene: TRBJ2-2; D gene: TRBD2; V gene: TRBV6-4; CDR3 DNA: TGTGCCGAAAATAGCGGGGGGGCAAACACCGGGGAGCTGTTTTTT; CDR3 protein: CAENSGGANTGELFF
clone size: NA; J gene: TRBJ1-5; D gene: TRBD1; V gene: TRBV5-1; CDR3 DNA: TGCGCCAGCAGCCTCGGGACAGGGGCTAGCAATCAGCCCCAGCATTTT; CDR3 protein: CASSLGTGASNQPQHF
clone size: NA; J gene: TRBJ1-2; D gene: NA; V gene: TRBV5-1; CDR3 DNA: TGCGCCAGCAGCTTGTCGCAGGGAACCTCTAACTATGGCTACACCTTC; CDR3 protein: CASSLSQGTSNYGYTF
clone size: NA; J gene: TRBJ1-5; D gene: NA; V gene: TRBV6-5; CDR3 DNA: TGTGCCAGCAGGCCAGGGTTTGGCAATCAGCCCCAGCATTTT; CDR3 protein: CASRPGFGNQPQHF
clone size: NA; J gene: TRBJ2-1; D gene: TRBD2; V gene: TRBV7-9; CDR3 DNA: TGTGCCAGCAGCTTAGGCAGCGGGGGGATATATGAGCAGTTCTTC; CDR3 protein: CASSLGSGGIYEQFF
clone size: NA; J gene: TRBJ2-5; D gene: TRBD2; V gene: TRBV18; CDR3 DNA: TGTGCCAGCTCACCTGAGGGACTAGCCCTGGAGACCCAGTACTTC; CDR3 protein: CASSPEGLALETQYF
clone size: NA; J gene: TRBJ2-6; D gene: NA; V gene: TRBV10-3; CDR3 DNA: TGTGCCATCAGTGAGTCAAGTGGGGGAGGCTCTGGGGCCAACGTCCTGACTTTC; CDR3 protein: CAISESSGGGSGANVLTF
clone size: NA; J gene: TRBJ2-5; D gene: TRBD1; V gene: TRBV2; CDR3 DNA: TGTGCCAGCAGGGAGGGACAGGCTTTCGAGACCCAGTACTTC; CDR3 protein: CASREGQAFETQYF
clone size: NA; J gene: TRBJ2-2; D gene: NA; V gene: TRBV6-5; CDR3 DNA: TGTGCCAGCAGTTTATTAGGGGGTGGGAACACCGGGGAGCTGTTTTTT; CDR3 protein: CASSLLGGGNTGELFF
clone size: NA; J gene: TRBJ2-3; D gene: TRBD2; V gene: TRBV10-1; CDR3 DNA: TGCGCCAGCAGTGGCTGGGTAGCGGGGGACCGCACAGATACGCAGTATTTT; CDR3 protein: CASSGWVAGDRTDTQYF
clone size: NA; J gene: TRBJ1-1; D gene: TRBD1; V gene: TRBV6-5; CDR3 DNA: TGTGCCAGCAGTCCAGGGGGTCCCACTGAAGCTTTCTTT; CDR3 protein: CASSPGGPTEAFF
clone size: NA; J gene: TRBJ2-7; D gene: TRBD2; V gene: TRBV6-5; CDR3 DNA: TGTGCCAGCACTACTAGCGGGGGAACTCCGGACGAGCAGTACTTC; CDR3 protein: CASTTSGGTPDEQYF
clone size: NA; J gene: TRBJ1-6; D gene: NA; V gene: TRBV9; CDR3 DNA: TGTGCCAGCAGCGTAGCGGGGGGCGATTCACCCCTCCACTTT; CDR3 protein: CASSVAGGDSPLHF
clone size: NA; J gene: TRBJ2-7; D gene: NA; V gene: TRBV27; CDR3 DNA: TGTGCCAGCAGTTTAGGACAGAAATACGAGCAGTACTTC; CDR3 protein: CASSLGQKYEQYF
clone size: once; J gene: TRBJ1-1; D gene: NA; V gene: TRBV2; CDR3 DNA: TGTGCCAGCACCAAAGCTGGGCAGGCTGAAGCTTTCTTT; CDR3 protein: CASTKAGQAEAFF
clone size: NA; J gene: TRBJ2-3; D gene: TRBD1; V gene: TRBV27; CDR3 DNA: TGTGCCAGCAGCGACATACAGGGGGCTGGGGATACGCAGTATTTT; CDR3 protein: CASSDIQGAGDTQYF
clone size: NA; J gene: TRBJ1-2; D gene: NA; V gene: TRBV11-3; CDR3 DNA: TGTGCCAGCAGCTTAGGAGGGGGATATGGCTACACCTTC; CDR3 protein: CASSLGGGYGYTF
clone size: NA; J gene: TRBJ2-7; D gene: TRBD2; V gene: TRBV2; CDR3 DNA: TGTGCCAGGGGACTAGCTGGTTACGAGCAGTACTTC; CDR3 protein: CARGLAGYEQYF
clone size: NA; J gene: TRBJ1-5; D gene: TRBD1; V gene: TRBV6-1; CDR3 DNA: TGTGCCAGCAGAGAGACAGGGGTAAGCAATCAGCCCCAGCATTTT; CDR3 protein: CASRETGVSNQPQHF
clone size: many; J gene: TRBJ1-2; D gene: NA; V gene: TRBV7-8; CDR3 DNA: TGTGCCAGCAGCTTAGGGCGTCGAACAGGCGACCTCTTCTATGGCTACACCTTC; CDR3 protein: CASSLGRRTGDLFYGYTF
clone size: NA; J gene: TRBJ1-2; D gene: NA; V gene: TRBV18; CDR3 DNA: TGTGCCAGCTCACCGGAGGGAGACTATGGCTACACCTTC; CDR3 protein: CASSPEGDYGYTF
clone size: NA; J gene: TRBJ2-2; D gene: TRBD1; V gene: TRBV7-6; CDR3 DNA: TGTGCCAGCAGCTTAGGCGGTGGGACAGGGGTCACCGGGGAGCTGTTTTTT; CDR3 protein: CASSLGGGTGVTGELFF
clone size: NA; J gene: TRBJ2-3; D gene: NA; V gene: TRBV4-1; CDR3 DNA: TGCGCCAGCAGCCAAGATCCCCACACAGATACGCAGTATTTT; CDR3 protein: CASSQDPHTDTQYF
clone size: once; J gene: TRBJ2-7; D gene: TRBD2; V gene: TRBV7-9; CDR3 DNA: TGTGCCAGCAGCCGGGTGGCGGGAGACCACTACGAGCAGTACTTC; CDR3 protein: CASSRVAGDHYEQYF
clone size: NA; J gene: TRBJ2-7; D gene: NA; V gene: TRBV19; CDR3 DNA: TGTGCCAGTAGTCCCTCCAGGGGGGCCTACGAGCAGTACTTC; CDR3 protein: CASSPSRGAYEQYF
clone size: NA; J gene: TRBJ2-5; D gene: NA; V gene: TRBV18; CDR3 DNA: TGTGCCACACAGGACCCGGGGGAAGAGACCCAGTACTTC; CDR3 protein: CATQDPGEETQYF
clone size: NA; J gene: TRBJ2-3; D gene: NA; V gene: TRBV9; CDR3 DNA: TGTGCCAGCAGCGTAGCCGGGACTAGCACAGATACGCAGTATTTT; CDR3 protein: CASSVAGTSTDTQYF
clone size: NA; J gene: TRBJ1-6; D gene: TRBD1; V gene: TRBV6-5; CDR3 DNA: TGTGCCAGCAGCCGGGGACAGCAAGTCGGTTCACCCCTCCACTTT; CDR3 protein: CASSRGQQVGSPLHF
clone size: NA; J gene: TRBJ2-7; D gene: NA; V gene: TRBV29-1; CDR3 DNA: TGCAGCGCCCTCCCCCAGGGGGGCTACGAGCAGTACTTC; CDR3 protein: CSALPQGGYEQYF
clone size: NA; J gene: TRBJ2-5; D gene: TRBD1; V gene: TRBV6-6; CDR3 DNA: TGTGCCAGCAGTTCCAGGACAGGGACAGGGGAAGAGACCCAGTACTTC; CDR3 protein: CASSSRTGTGEETQYF
clone size: NA; J gene: TRBJ2-2; D gene: TRBD2; V gene: TRBV27; CDR3 DNA: TGTGCCAGCAGTTTAGGGGTAGCGGGTAACACCGGGGAGCTGTTTTTT; CDR3 protein: CASSLGVAGNTGELFF
clone size: NA; J gene: TRBJ2-2; D gene: NA; V gene: TRBV29-1; CDR3 DNA: TGCAGCGTCCGTGGGGGGTCAGAACTGGTCGCCGGGGAGCTGTTTTTT; CDR3 protein: CSVRGGSELVAGELFF
clone size: NA; J gene: TRBJ2-3; D gene: NA; V gene: TRBV11-2; CDR3 DNA: TGTGCCAGCAGTAAATCGCCTACCTTAGCCACGGATACGCAGTATTTT; CDR3 protein: CASSKSPTLATDTQYF